The T cell receptor beta chain under discussion was sequenced for a study of blood T cell repertoires in COVID-19. Study details: The samples span acute and convalescent COVID-19 from the United States, Italy and Spain. T cells, B-cell-depleted T cells, or PBMCs supplied cDNA or gDNA.

Per the study methods: Amplified reference gene primers provided the basis for estimating nucleated cell counts. Clones were read by immunoSEQ multiplex PCR, and TCRdb kept only the in-frame ones, dropping some. D and trimming come from the DNA, and the V and J calls and clone size come from that table. The sample lists a few hundred thousand clones, approximately 81% seen once, with about 20% in the top ten. The clonotype comes from a man aged 25-40 years with active or convalescent COVID-19. Sequencing input: peripheral blood.

As DNA, the CDR3 is TGTGCCAGCAGCGAACAGGGGGCGGACATTCAGTACTTC. This encodes CASSEQGADIQYF. The rearrangement joins TRBV9 to TRBJ2-4, with 9 bases aligning to TRBD1. The CDR3 spans 13 residues. Germline trimming cut 3 bases from V and 8 bases from J; bases unmatched to any gene: 3. Germline values: CDR1 SGDLS, CDR2 YYNGEE.